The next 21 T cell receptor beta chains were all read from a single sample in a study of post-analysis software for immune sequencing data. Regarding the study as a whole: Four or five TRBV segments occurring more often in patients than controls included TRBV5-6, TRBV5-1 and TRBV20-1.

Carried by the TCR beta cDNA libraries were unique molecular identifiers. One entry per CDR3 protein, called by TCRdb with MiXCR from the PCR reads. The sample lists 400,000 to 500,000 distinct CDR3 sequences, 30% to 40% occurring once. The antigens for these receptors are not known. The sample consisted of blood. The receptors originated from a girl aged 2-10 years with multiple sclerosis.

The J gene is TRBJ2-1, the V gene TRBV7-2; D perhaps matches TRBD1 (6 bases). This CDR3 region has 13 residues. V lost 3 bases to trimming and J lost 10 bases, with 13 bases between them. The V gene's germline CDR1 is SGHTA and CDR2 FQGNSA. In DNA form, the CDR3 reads TGTGCCAGCAGCTTTTCAGGGGTCTACGAGCAGTTCTTC. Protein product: CASSFSGVYEQFF.

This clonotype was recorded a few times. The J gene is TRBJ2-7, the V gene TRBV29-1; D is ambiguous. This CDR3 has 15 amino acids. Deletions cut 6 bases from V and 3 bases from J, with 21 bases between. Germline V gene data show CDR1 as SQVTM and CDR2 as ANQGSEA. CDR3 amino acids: CSVLRGFGRFYEQYF. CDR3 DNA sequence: TGCAGCGTCCTACGAGGTTTCGGGCGATTCTACGAGCAGTACTTC.

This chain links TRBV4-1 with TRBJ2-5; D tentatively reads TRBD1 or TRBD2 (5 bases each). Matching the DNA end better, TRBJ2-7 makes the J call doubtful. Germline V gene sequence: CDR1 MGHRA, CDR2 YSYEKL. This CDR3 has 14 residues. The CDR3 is CASSLVTARGEQYF. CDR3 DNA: TGCGCCAGCAGCTTAGTAACAGCGAGGGGCGAGCAGTACTTC.

The CDR3 is CASRRDRGFGDEQFF. The CDR3 DNA follows: TGTGCCAGCAGACGCGACAGGGGCTTTGGCGATGAGCAGTTCTTC. V gene TRBV7-2 combines with J gene TRBJ2-1, with 8 nucleotides matching TRBD1. After removal of 6 bases from V and 8 bases from J, the junction contained 12 bases not matched to a gene. The germline V gene encodes CDR1 SGHTA and CDR2 FQGNSA. CDR3 length: 15 amino acids.

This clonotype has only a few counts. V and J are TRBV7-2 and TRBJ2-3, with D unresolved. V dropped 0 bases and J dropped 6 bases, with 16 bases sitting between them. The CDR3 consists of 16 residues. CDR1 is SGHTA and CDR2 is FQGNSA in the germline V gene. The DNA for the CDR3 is TGTGCCAGCAGCTTAGCCAACCTAGGTTCCCAGGATACGCAGTATTTT. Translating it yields CASSLANLGSQDTQYF.

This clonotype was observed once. The CDR3 nucleotides read TGTGCCAGCAGCTGGTCGACTAGCGGGAGCCTGTACGAGCAGTACTTC. Protein sequence: CASSWSTSGSLYEQYF. V usage is TRBV7-2 and J usage is TRBJ2-7, with 12 bases aligning to TRBD2. Per the germline V gene, CDR1 is SGHTA and CDR2 is FQGNSA. The CDR3 covers 16 residues. V shed 4 bases, J shed 4 bases, and the junction held 8 bases outside the gene matches.

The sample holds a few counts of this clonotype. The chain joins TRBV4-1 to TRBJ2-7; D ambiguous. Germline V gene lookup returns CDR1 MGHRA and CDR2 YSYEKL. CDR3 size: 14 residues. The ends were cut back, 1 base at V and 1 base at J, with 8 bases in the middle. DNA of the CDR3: TGCGCCAGCAGCCAAGCCCCACAGTCCTACGAGCAGTACTTC. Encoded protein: CASSQAPQSYEQYF.

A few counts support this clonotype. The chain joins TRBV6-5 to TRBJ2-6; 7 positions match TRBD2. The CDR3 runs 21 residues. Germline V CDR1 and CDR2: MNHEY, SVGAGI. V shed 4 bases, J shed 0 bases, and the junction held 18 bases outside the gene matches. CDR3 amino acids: CASSSPGPRWGGGSGANVLTF. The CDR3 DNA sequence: TGTGCCAGCAGTTCACCGGGCCCCAGGTGGGGGGGTGGCTCTGGGGCCAACGTCCTGACTTTC.

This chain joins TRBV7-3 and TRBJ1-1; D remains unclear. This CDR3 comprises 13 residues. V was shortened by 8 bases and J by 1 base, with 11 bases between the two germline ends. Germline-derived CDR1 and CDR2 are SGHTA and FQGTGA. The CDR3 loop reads CASSVTSNTEAFF. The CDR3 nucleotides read TGTGCCAGCTCTGTCACTTCGAACACTGAAGCTTTCTTT.

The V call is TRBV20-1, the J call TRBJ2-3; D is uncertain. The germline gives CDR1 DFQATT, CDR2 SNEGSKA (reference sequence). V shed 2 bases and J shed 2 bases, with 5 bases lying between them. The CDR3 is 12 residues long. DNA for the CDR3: TGCAGTGCTAGAAGAGTCACAGATACGCAGTATTTT. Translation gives CSARRVTDTQYF.

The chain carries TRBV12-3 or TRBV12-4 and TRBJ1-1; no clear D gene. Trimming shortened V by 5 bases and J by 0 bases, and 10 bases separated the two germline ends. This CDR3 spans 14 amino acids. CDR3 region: CASSPETMNTEAFF. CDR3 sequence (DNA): TGTGCCAGCAGTCCTGAAACGATGAACACTGAAGCTTTCTTT.

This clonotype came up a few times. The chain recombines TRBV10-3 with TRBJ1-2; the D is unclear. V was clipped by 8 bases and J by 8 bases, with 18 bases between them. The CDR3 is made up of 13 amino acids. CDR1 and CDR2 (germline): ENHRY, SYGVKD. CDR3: CAIGANSGRGYTF. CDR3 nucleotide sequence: TGTGCCATCGGAGCAAACTCTGGGCGGGGCTACACCTTC.

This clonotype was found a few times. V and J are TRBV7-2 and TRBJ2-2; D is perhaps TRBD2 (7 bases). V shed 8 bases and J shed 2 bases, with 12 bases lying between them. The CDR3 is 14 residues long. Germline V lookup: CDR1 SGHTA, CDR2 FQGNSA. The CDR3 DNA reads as TGTGCCAGCCAGGGGAGGGCCAACACCGGGGAGCTGTTTTTT. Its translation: CASQGRANTGELFF.

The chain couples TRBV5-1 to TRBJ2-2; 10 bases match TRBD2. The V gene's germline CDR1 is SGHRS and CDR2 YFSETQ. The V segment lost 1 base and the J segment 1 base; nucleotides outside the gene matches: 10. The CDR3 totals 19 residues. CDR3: CASSLRTSGLLGNTGELFF. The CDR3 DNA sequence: TGCGCCAGCAGCTTGAGGACTAGCGGTCTCCTTGGGAACACCGGGGAGCTGTTTTTT. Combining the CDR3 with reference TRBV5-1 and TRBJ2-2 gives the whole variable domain KAGVTQTPRYLIKTRGQQVTLSCSPISGHRSVSWYQQTPGQGLQFLFEYFSETQRNKGNFPGRFSGRQFSNSRSEMNVSTLELGDSALYLCASSLRTSGLLGNTGELFFGEGSRLTVL.

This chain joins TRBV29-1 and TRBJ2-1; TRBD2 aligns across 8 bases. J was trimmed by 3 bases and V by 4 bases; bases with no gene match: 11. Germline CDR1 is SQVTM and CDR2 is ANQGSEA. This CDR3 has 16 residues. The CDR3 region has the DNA TGCAGCGTTGGAAAAGCGGGAGTTCGCGTCTACAATGAGCAGTTCTTC. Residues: CSVGKAGVRVYNEQFF.

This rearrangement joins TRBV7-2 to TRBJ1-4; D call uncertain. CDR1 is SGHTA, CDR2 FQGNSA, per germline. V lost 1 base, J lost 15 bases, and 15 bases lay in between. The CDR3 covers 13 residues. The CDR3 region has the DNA TGTGCCAGCAGCTTAGGGAGGTCGGTCCAATTGTTTTTT. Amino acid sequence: CASSLGRSVQLFF.

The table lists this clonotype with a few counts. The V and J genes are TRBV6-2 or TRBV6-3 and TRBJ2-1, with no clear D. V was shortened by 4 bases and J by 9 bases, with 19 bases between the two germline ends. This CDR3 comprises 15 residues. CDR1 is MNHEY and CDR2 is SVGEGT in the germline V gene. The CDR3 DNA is TGTGCCAGCAGTTTCTCATCTACACCTTACGGTGAGCAGTTCTTC. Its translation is CASSFSSTPYGEQFF.

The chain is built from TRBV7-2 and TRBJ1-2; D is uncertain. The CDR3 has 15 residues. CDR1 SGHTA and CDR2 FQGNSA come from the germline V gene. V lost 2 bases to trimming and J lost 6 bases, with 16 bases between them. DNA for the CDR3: TGTGCCAGCAGCTTAACGACGATCCCATCGGATGGCTACACCTTC. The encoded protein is CASSLTTIPSDGYTF.

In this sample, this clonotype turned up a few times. In DNA, the CDR3 is TGTGCCAGCAGTTACGGGACAGGGGGGACCCAGCCCCAGCATTTT. The encoded protein is CASSYGTGGTQPQHF. The genes are TRBV27 and TRBJ1-5; TRBD1 matches 11 bases. The CDR3 extends over 15 amino acids. V dropped 4 bases and J dropped 7; count of bases not matched to a gene: 6. Germline CDR1 MNHEY, CDR2 SMNVEV (reference sequence).

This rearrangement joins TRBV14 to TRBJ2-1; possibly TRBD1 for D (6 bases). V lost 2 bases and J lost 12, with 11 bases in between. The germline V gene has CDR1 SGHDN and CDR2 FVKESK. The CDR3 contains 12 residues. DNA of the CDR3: TGTGCCAGCAGCCAAATGGGACATGGGCAGTTCTTC. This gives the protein CASSQMGHGQFF.

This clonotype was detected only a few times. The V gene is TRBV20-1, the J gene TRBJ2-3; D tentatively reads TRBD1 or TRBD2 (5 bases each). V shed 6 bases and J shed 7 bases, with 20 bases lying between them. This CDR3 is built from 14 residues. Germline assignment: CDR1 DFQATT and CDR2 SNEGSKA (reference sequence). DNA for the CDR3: TGCAGTGCCCGGGACCCGAGGAGTTCAAATACGCAGTATTTT. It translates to CSARDPRSSNTQYF.